This TCR beta chain was obtained from a study of vaccination effects on CD4 cells after COVID-19. Study-wide background: Around 2 million PBMC per well were cultured with 10 IU/ml IL-2 and about 10 ug/ml peptides.

Study results and limitations: Clones of infection and vaccine origin contracted markedly late after vaccination.

For this clone: As yet, its antigen is unknown.

Assay: immunoSEQ multiplex PCR; the TCRdb copy retains only in-frame clones and omits some. The table lists 70,000 or so clones, 60% to 80% of them singletons. Germline CDR1 KGHSH, CDR2 LQKENI. Trimming left V 3 bases short and J 0 bases short, with 14 bases between. This CDR3 region has 16 residues. Culture proceeded for under twelve days, and CD4+ T cells were then isolated. The sequence came from a human donor who received a COVID-19 vaccine. The sample consisted of CD4+ T cells from PBMCs cultured without peptide, taken before COVID-19 vaccination. This chain joins TRBV18 and TRBJ2-5; D may be TRBD1 (6 bases). The CDR3 here is CASSPGDRSYQETQYF. The CDR3 nucleotides read TGTGCCAGCTCACCGGGAGACAGGTCTTACCAAGAGACCCAGTACTTC.